The 2 T cell receptor beta chains in this list originate from one sample, sequenced in a study of naive and memory T cell subsets. An equimolar mix of two oligonucleotides served as the beta constant-region primer for TRBC1 and TRBC2. TCRdb reprocessed the UMI-ligation and nested PCR reads with MiXCR, giving one entry per CDR3 protein. The sample shows about 4,600 distinct CDR3 sequences, just over 7% of them seen only once. The sequenced material came from CD4+ TEMRA cells from blood. The subset here: effector memory re-expressing CD45RA, CD45RA+ CD27-. The receptors were sampled from a human donor in good health.

This clonotype was observed many times. This chain connects TRBV20-1 to TRBJ2-7; D is perhaps TRBD1 (5 bases). The CDR3 spans 14 residues. Germline values: CDR1 DFQATT, CDR2 SNEGSKA (reference sequence). V was trimmed by 6 bases and J by 3 bases, leaving 18 bases between them. This CDR3 reads CSAHLPARGYEQYF. The DNA for the CDR3 is TGCAGTGCCCACCTCCCAGCTAGGGGCTACGAGCAGTACTTC.

This clonotype was counted many times. V and J are TRBV2 and TRBJ1-4, with D possibly TRBD1 on 6 matching bases. Trimming pared 6 bases from V and 0 bases from J, leaving 8 bases between. The V gene's germline CDR1 is SNHLY and CDR2 FYNNEI. This CDR3 has 14 amino acids. The CDR3 DNA sequence: TGTGCCAGCAGGAGGACAGCAACTAATGAAAAACTGTTTTTT. Its protein is CASRRTATNEKLFF.